This T cell receptor (beta chain) was sequenced for a study of blood T cell repertoires in COVID-19. Germline V gene sequence: CDR1 MGHRA, CDR2 YSYEKL. Trimming left V 0 bases short and J 5 bases short, with 14 bases between. The CDR3 runs to 15 residues. This table comes from immunoSEQ multiplex PCR, and its TCRdb copy is limited to in-frame clones, with some not included. The sample carries tens of thousands of clones, roughly four fifths recorded once. The V gene is TRBV4-1, the J gene TRBJ2-7; a possible D gene is TRBD2 (6 bases). Source material: peripheral blood. The sequence derives from a man aged 25 to 45 with COVID-19, enrolled during active disease. The CDR3 here is CASSQEGGIGNEQYF. For the CDR3, the DNA is TGCGCCAGCAGCCAAGAGGGGGGAATCGGCAACGAGCAGTACTTC.